The 2 T cell receptor beta chains below come from one sample, sequenced in a study of regulatory T cells. Study-level findings and limits: In CD3G-deficient patients, conventional CD4+ T cells were enriched for hydrophobic CDR3 residues at positions 6 and 7.

For these TCRs, the target antigens are not known. The PCR used 52 TRBV and 13 TRBJ primers. Sequenced by immunoSEQ multiplex PCR; TCRdb stores in-frame clones only, minus some. The table has some 20,000 clones, around nine tenths seen once; the top ten hold approximately 1.4%. Sequencing used conventional CD4+ T cells sorted from blood. The receptors originated from a child between 5 and 17 years old with CD3G deficiency.

The chain joins TRBV28 to TRBJ2-7; TRBD2 aligns across 15 bases. V lost 5 bases, J lost 4 bases, and 6 bases stayed unmatched. Germline loops: CDR1 MDHEN, CDR2 SYDVKM. This CDR3 region has 16 residues. The chain's CDR3 is CASSGRTSGRGYEQYF. In DNA, the CDR3 is TGTGCCAGCAGTGGTAGGACTAGCGGGAGGGGGTACGAGCAGTACTTC. Drawing the rest from reference TRBV28 and TRBJ2-7, the complete variable domain is DVKVTQSSRYLVKRTGEKVFLECVQDMDHENMFWYRQDPGLGLRLIYFSYDVKMKEKGDIPEGYSVSREKKERFSLILESASTNQTSMYLCASSGRTSGRGYEQYFGPGTRLTVT.

The chain uses TRBV28 and TRBJ2-1, with D possibly matching TRBD1 (6 bases). Trimming pared 5 bases from V and 9 bases from J, leaving 14 bases between. This CDR3 comprises 13 residues. CDR1 and CDR2 (germline): MDHEN, SYDVKM. CDR3 sequence reads: CASSKYRAGEQFF. The DNA of the CDR3 is TGTGCCAGCAGTAAATACAGGGCGGGTGAGCAGTTCTTC.